This entry lists 22 T cell receptor beta chains sequenced from one sample in a study of neurological immune-mediated disorders. TCRdb analysed the 5' RACE reads with MiXCR anew, one entry per CDR3 protein. This table has about 18,000 distinct CDR3 sequences, approximately 11% appearing once. Material for sequencing was CD8+ T cells from blood. Receptor source: a woman between 45 and 60 years old in good health.

This rearrangement joins TRBV20-1 to TRBJ2-3, with TRBD1 identical over 7 bases. V lost 3 bases and J lost 1; bases outside the gene matches: 10. The CDR3 runs 16 residues. Germline assignment: CDR1 DFQATT and CDR2 SNEGSKA (reference sequence). Here the CDR3 reads CSARIPAGQGTDTQYF. The CDR3, as DNA: TGCAGTGCTAGGATTCCCGCAGGACAGGGCACAGATACGCAGTATTTT.

This clonotype was counted ten times or more. The gene calls are TRBV28 and TRBJ1-4, with TRBD1 as a possible D gene (5 bases). This CDR3 has 15 amino acids. Trimming took 3 bases from V and 4 from J, leaving 12 bases between them. The V gene's germline CDR1 is MDHEN and CDR2 SYDVKM. The chain's CDR3 is CASSFQTAVNEKLFF. CDR3 sequence (DNA): TGTGCCAGCAGTTTTCAGACAGCCGTTAATGAAAAACTGTTTTTT.

This clonotype has at least ten counts. This sequence joins TRBV6-5 and TRBJ2-7; D unresolved. The CDR3 sequence is 13 residues long. Trimming stripped 5 bases from V and 2 bases from J, with 10 bases between. From germline, CDR1 is MNHEY and CDR2 SVGAGI. In nucleotides, the CDR3 is TGTGCCAGCAGTGTCGGGTTTGCCTACGAGCAGTACTTC. This translates into CASSVGFAYEQYF.

In its sample, this clonotype was seen many times. The J gene is TRBJ2-7, the V gene TRBV20-1; the match to TRBD1 covers 10 bases. From germline, CDR1 is DFQATT and CDR2 SNEGSKA (reference sequence). The CDR3 is 15 amino acids. V dropped 6 bases and J dropped 0; count of bases not matched to a gene: 8. The CDR3 sequence is CSARRRDRGSYEQYF. The DNA of the CDR3 is TGCAGTGCGCGACGCCGGGACAGGGGCTCCTACGAGCAGTACTTC.

At least ten counts were recorded for this clonotype. This chain joins TRBV12-3 or TRBV12-4 and TRBJ2-1, with TRBD2 as a possible D gene (5 bases). This CDR3 contains 13 residues. With 6 bases removed from V and 6 bases from J, the gap between germline ends came to 12 bases. CDR3 nucleotides: TGTGCCAGCAGAGCCGAGGGAACCAATGAGCAGTTCTTC. Its protein product is CASRAEGTNEQFF.

This clonotype was observed many times. The chain combines TRBV27 with TRBJ1-4; no clear D. The germline V and J ends were trimmed by 6 bases and 5 bases, with 10 bases remaining between them. The CDR3 is 13 amino acids. Germline V gene sequence: CDR1 MNHEY, CDR2 SMNVEV (reference sequence). CDR3 amino acids: CASSLRRNEKLFF. CDR3 coding DNA: TGTGCCAGCAGCCTTCGACGGAATGAAAAACTGTTTTTT.

This clonotype was observed many times. DNA of the CDR3: TGCAGTGCTAGAAGGATCGTGCAGTTCTTC. Translating gives CSARRIVQFF. V usage is TRBV20-1 and J usage is TRBJ2-1, with D unclear. The CDR3 totals 10 residues. V gave up 2 bases and J gave up 12 bases, with 8 bases separating them. Germline V lookup: CDR1 DFQATT, CDR2 SNEGSKA (reference sequence).

This chain links TRBV19 with TRBJ1-3; D not resolved. Trimming removed 7 bases from V and 0 bases from J, with 10 bases in between. This CDR3 contains 14 residues. The germline CDR1 and CDR2 sequences are LNHDA and SQIVND (reference sequence). The CDR3 DNA reads TGTGCCAGTAAACCGTCTATCTCTGGAAACACCATATATTTT. It yields the protein CASKPSISGNTIYF.

Ten or more counts support this clonotype. A read error may account for a junction end that differs from germline. This chain connects TRBV29-1 to TRBJ2-1; 8 bases are shared with TRBD2. Germline V CDR1 and CDR2: SQVTM, ANQGSEA. This CDR3 has 11 amino acids. The DNA of the CDR3 is TGCAGCGCTCCCGTTGGGCGGGAGGTGCCCTTC. Translation: CSAPVGREVPF.

The table lists this clonotype with a few counts. The rearrangement uses TRBV5-5 and TRBJ2-7; D is undetermined. From germline, CDR1 is SGHKS and CDR2 YYEKEE (reference sequence). This CDR3 comprises 15 residues. Trimming removed 1 base at V and 2 bases at J, with 13 bases between. CDR3 loop: CASSLSFGSTYEQYF. CDR3 nucleotide sequence: TGTGCCAGCAGCTTGTCGTTCGGCAGCACCTACGAGCAGTACTTC.

This clonotype was observed at least ten times. J is TRBJ2-2 and V is TRBV7-9; 7 bases are shared with TRBD1. With 4 bases clipped from V and 7 bases from J, the junction kept 9 bases outside the gene matches. Germline values: CDR1 SEHNR, CDR2 FQNEAQ (reference sequence). The CDR3 loop spans 15 amino acids. CDR3: CASSSPTGKDGELFF. CDR3 nucleotides: TGTGCCAGCAGCTCACCGACAGGGAAGGACGGGGAGCTGTTTTTT. The entire variable domain, with the rest obtained from reference TRBV7-9 and TRBJ2-2, is as follows: DTGVSQNPRHKITKRGQNVTFRCDPISEHNRLYWYRQTLGQGPEFLTYFQNEAQLEKSRLLSDRFSAERPKGSFSTLEIQRTEQGDSAMYLCASSSPTGKDGELFFGEGSRLTVL.

This clonotype was counted ten times or more. The CDR3 nucleotides read TGTGCCAGCAGCACGCAGGGGGTTACCTACGAGCAGTACTTC. Its translation is CASSTQGVTYEQYF. This chain connects TRBV28 to TRBJ2-7; 7 positions agree with TRBD1. This CDR3 contains 14 residues. Germline V lookup: CDR1 MDHEN, CDR2 SYDVKM. After removal of 6 bases from V and 2 bases from J, the junction contained 7 bases not matched to a gene. The full variable domain, in which reference TRBV28 and TRBJ2-7 provide the parts outside the CDR3, is DVKVTQSSRYLVKRTGEKVFLECVQDMDHENMFWYRQDPGLGLRLIYFSYDVKMKEKGDIPEGYSVSREKKERFSLILESASTNQTSMYLCASSTQGVTYEQYFGPGTRLTVT.

This clonotype has ten or more counts. This chain joins TRBV6-6 and TRBJ2-3, with D perhaps matching TRBD1 (6 bases). The germline gives CDR1 MNHNY, CDR2 SVGAGI (reference sequence). CDR3 length: 19 residues. Trimming took off 6 bases at V and 3 bases at J, with 28 bases between the two ends. The CDR3 DNA reads TGTGCCAGCAGCCGACTACAGGGTGATTACAGTTCGGCGACAGATACGCAGTATTTT. It encodes CASSRLQGDYSSATDTQYF.

This clonotype has ten or more counts. The chain carries TRBV10-3 and TRBJ2-3; D unresolved. The CDR3 is 14 residues long. Per germline, CDR1 ENHRY and CDR2 SYGVKD. V was clipped by 6 bases and J by 5 bases, with 15 bases between them. The CDR3 protein is CAIRPPGSGDTQYF. CDR3 coding DNA: TGTGCCATCAGGCCCCCGGGCTCCGGAGATACGCAGTATTTT.

The table lists this clonotype with many counts. This chain joins TRBV10-3 and TRBJ1-2; the match to TRBD1 covers 8 bases. Germline lookup yields CDR1 ENHRY and CDR2 SYGVKD. This CDR3 spans 15 amino acids. Trimming at V came to 3 bases and at J to 6 bases, leaving 9 bases not matched to a gene. The CDR3 DNA is TGTGCCATCAGTGAAACAGGGGGGATGCTGGATGGCTACACCTTC. This sequence encodes CAISETGGMLDGYTF.

Many counts were recorded for this clonotype. The chain links TRBV18 to TRBJ1-3; 7 bases match TRBD1. The CDR3 is 17 amino acids. Trimming removed 5 bases from V and 0 bases from J; junction bases left unmatched: 10. Germline CDR1 KGHSH, CDR2 LQKENI. CDR3 DNA: TGTGCCAGCTCAGTCAGCGGACAGGCTACCTCTGGAAACACCATATATTTT. This codes for CASSVSGQATSGNTIYF.

V usage is TRBV7-2 and J usage is TRBJ1-4, with D unclear. V was cut by 0 bases and J by 8 bases, with 7 bases left in between. Germline V lookup: CDR1 SGHTA, CDR2 FQGNSA. The CDR3 runs 13 residues. CDR3 nucleotide sequence: TGTGCCAGCAGCTTAGCGCGGTCAGAAAAACTGTTTTTT. It translates to CASSLARSEKLFF.

This clonotype was counted ten times or more. CDR3 protein: CASSYTGLAGEGSYNEQFF. The CDR3 region has the DNA TGTGCCAGCAGTTACACGGGACTAGCGGGAGAAGGTTCCTACAATGAGCAGTTCTTC. V is TRBV6-2 or TRBV6-3 and J is TRBJ2-1; 14 bases are a match to TRBD2. The J segment lost 1 base and the V segment lost 2 bases, leaving 7 bases of the junction unmatched. Germline CDR1 MNHEY, CDR2 SVGEGT. The CDR3 is made up of 19 amino acids.

This clonotype has at least ten counts. This rearrangement joins TRBV28 to TRBJ2-7, with D perhaps TRBD2 (6 bases). The CDR3 is 14 amino acids. V was cut by 4 bases and J by 4 bases, with 14 bases left in between. Germline lookup yields CDR1 MDHEN and CDR2 SYDVKM. This chain's CDR3 is CASSSGLSPYEQYF. In nucleotides, the CDR3 is TGTGCCAGCAGTTCGGGACTTTCCCCATACGAGCAGTACTTC.

To note about this clonotype: It may be a read error: a sequence one base away is much more abundant. The rearrangement joins TRBV5-5 to TRBJ2-7; D is perhaps TRBD1 (6 bases). The V gene's germline CDR1 is SGHKS and CDR2 YYEKEE (reference sequence). The CDR3 is 17 amino acids. The ends were cut back, 7 bases at V and 2 bases at J, with 25 bases in the middle. CDR3 bases: TGTGCCAGCGGCCCCGTTCCGGGACAAGGGTATCCCTACGAGCAGTACTTC. It translates to CASGPVPGQGYPYEQYF.

This clonotype appeared once. The chain recombines TRBV12-3 or TRBV12-4 with TRBJ1-2, with a possible D match to TRBD1 (6 bases). This CDR3 region has 14 residues. V was trimmed by 6 bases and J by 0 bases, leaving 11 bases between them. Here the CDR3 reads CASRGDNSNYGYTF. The CDR3 DNA sequence: TGTGCCAGCAGGGGGGACAATTCTAACTATGGCTACACCTTC.

This clonotype came up once. V gene TRBV9 combines with J gene TRBJ2-6, with TRBD2 matching over 8 bases. This CDR3 is 17 amino acids long. The germline gives CDR1 SGDLS, CDR2 YYNGEE. The J segment lost 2 bases and the V segment lost 4 bases, leaving 8 bases of the junction unmatched. This chain's CDR3 is CASSPRGGSTGANVLTF. The CDR3 DNA is TGTGCCAGCAGCCCCCGGGGGGGGAGCACTGGGGCCAACGTCCTGACTTTC. Complete variable domain (other parts from reference TRBV9 and TRBJ2-6): DSGVTQTPKHLITATGQRVTLRCSPRSGDLSVYWYQQSLDQGLQFLIQYYNGEERAKGNILERFSAQQFPDLHSELNLSSLELGDSALYFCASSPRGGSTGANVLTFGAGSRLTVL.